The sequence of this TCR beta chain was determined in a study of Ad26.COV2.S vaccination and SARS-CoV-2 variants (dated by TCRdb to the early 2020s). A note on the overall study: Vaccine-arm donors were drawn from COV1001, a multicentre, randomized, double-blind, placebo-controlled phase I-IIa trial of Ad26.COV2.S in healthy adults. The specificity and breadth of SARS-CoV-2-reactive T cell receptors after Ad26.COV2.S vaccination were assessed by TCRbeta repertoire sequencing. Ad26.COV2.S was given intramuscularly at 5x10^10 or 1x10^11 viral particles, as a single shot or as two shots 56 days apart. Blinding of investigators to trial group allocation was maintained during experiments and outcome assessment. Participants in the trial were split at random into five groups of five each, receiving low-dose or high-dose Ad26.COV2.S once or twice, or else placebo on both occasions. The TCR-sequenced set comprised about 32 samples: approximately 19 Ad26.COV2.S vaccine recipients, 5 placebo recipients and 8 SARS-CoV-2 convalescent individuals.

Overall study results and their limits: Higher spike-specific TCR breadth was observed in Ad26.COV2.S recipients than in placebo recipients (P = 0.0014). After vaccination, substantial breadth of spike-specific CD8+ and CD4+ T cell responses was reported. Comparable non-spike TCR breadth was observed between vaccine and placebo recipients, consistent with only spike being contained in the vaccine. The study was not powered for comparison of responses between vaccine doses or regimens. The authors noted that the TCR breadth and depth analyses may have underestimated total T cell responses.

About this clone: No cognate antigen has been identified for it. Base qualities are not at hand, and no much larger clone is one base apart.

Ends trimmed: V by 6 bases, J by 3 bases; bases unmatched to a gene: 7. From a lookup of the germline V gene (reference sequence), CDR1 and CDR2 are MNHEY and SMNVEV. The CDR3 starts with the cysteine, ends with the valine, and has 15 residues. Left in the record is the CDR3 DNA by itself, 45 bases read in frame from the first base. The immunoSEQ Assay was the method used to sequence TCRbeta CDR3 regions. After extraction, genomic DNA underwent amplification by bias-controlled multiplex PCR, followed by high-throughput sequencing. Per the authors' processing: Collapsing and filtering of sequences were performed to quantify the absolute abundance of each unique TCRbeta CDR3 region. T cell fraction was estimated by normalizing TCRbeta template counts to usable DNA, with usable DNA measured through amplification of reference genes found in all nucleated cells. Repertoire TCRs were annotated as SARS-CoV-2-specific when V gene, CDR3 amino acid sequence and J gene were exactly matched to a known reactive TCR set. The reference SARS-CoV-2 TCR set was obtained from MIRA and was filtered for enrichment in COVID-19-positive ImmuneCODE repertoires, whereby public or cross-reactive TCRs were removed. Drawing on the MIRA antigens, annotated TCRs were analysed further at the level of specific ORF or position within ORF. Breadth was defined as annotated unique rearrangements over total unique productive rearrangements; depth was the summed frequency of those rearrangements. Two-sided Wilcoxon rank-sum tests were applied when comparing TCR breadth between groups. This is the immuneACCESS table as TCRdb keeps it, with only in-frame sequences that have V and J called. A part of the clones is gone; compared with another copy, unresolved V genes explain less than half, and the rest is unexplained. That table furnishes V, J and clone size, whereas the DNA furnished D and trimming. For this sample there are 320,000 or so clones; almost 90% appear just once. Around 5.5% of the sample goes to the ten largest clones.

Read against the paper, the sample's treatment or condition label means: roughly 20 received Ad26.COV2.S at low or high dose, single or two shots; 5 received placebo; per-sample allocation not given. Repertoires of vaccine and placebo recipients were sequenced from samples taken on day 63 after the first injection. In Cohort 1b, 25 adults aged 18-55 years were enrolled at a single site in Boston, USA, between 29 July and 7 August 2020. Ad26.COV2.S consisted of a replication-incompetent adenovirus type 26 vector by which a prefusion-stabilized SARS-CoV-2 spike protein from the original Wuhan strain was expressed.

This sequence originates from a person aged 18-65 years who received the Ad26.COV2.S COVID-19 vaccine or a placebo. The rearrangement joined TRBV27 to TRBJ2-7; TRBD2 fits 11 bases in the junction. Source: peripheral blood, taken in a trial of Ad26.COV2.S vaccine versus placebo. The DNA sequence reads TGTGCCAGCAGCCAAGGACTAGCGGGTTACTACGAGCAGTACGTC. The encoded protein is CASSQGLAGYYEQYV.